This T cell receptor (beta chain) was sequenced during a study of T-cell reconstitution after alpha-beta-depleted transplantation in children. Unique molecular identifiers featured in how the TCRbeta library was prepared. Each CDR3 protein gets one entry after TCRdb re-called the PCR reads with MiXCR. The table lists 300,000 to 350,000 distinct CDR3 sequences, approximately 23% of them singletons, with approximately 9.9% in the top ten. This clonotype has more than one count but fewer than ten. Its antigen remains unknown. The CDR3 has 14 residues. The V gene lost 4 bases and the J gene lost 4 bases, with 12 bases spanning the gap. Germline CDR1 SGDLS, CDR2 YYNGEE. Findings of the study overall: Elevated TCRbeta diversity at day 60 was traced, in some patients, to surviving recipient T cells and thymic progenitors. Newly generated T cells supplied most T-cell counts and diversity one year post-transplant. Expanded graft clones numbering several hundred reportedly gave rise to alpha-beta T cells about two months after transplant.

Specimen: PBMCs, mostly from graft donor cells, collected 180 days after TCRalphabeta/CD19-depleted stem cell transplant. The sequence derives from a male patient younger than 18 who had a stem cell transplant for acute lymphoblastic leukemia, so the T cells may come from the graft donor. The J gene is TRBJ1-3, the V gene TRBV9; the D is unclear. The CDR3, as DNA: TGTGCCAGCAGCTCTAGTGCGCCCGGAAACACCATATATTTT. It is translated as CASSSSAPGNTIYF. The full variable domain, in which reference TRBV9 and TRBJ1-3 provide the parts outside the CDR3, is DSGVTQTPKHLITATGQRVTLRCSPRSGDLSVYWYQQSLDQGLQFLIQYYNGEERAKGNILERFSAQQFPDLHSELNLSSLELGDSALYFCASSSSAPGNTIYFGEGSWLTVV.